The sequence of this TCR beta chain was determined in a study of immune cell composition in non-small cell lung cancer. As for the study in general: Tumours were mainly lung adenocarcinoma or squamous cell carcinoma.

Germline V gene data show CDR1 as LNHDA and CDR2 as SQIVND (reference sequence). With 6 bases removed from V and 8 bases from J, the gap between germline ends came to 20 bases. The CDR3 sequence is 15 residues long. Normal lung was taken at the farthest possible site, at least 3 cm from tumour. Notes on the study in general: Tumour TCR-beta clonality showed no significant link to smoking pack-years. Squamous carcinomas (about 75%) more often had tumour-associated clones >0.5% than adenocarcinomas (roughly 35%).

Generated by immunoSEQ multiplex PCR, the TCRdb table keeps only in-frame clones and is missing some. The data contain thousands of clones, nearly 70% of them singletons. On this clone: The antigen is not known.

Sequences were obtained from non-adjacent lung tissue. This sequence originates from a human donor with non-small cell lung cancer. V usage is TRBV19 and J usage is TRBJ2-1; maybe TRBD2 (7 bases). The CDR3 region is CASRRGGVEGDEQFF. In DNA, the CDR3 is TGTGCCAGTAGAAGGGGGGGAGTGGAGGGGGATGAGCAGTTCTTC.